These T cell receptor beta chains were read from a single sample in a study of blood T cells in healthy people across ages. TCRdb re-called the 5' RACE reads through MiXCR, storing one row per CDR3 protein. Of around 1,100,000 distinct CDR3 sequences in the sample, 35% to 40% were seen once. The source material was blood. These TCRs come from a man younger than 35 in good health. Both conserved end residues are part of each CDR3. The order of the fields is clone size, V gene, J gene, D gene, CDR3 length, CDR3 DNA, CDR3 protein. A D gene is named only where the DNA matches it firmly. Expanded clones are given a class, and other clones once, few, many or no size at all.

-,TRBV10-3,TRBJ1-3,-,14,TGTGCCATCAGTGAGATAACATCCGGAAACACCATATATTTT,CAISEITSGNTIYF
-,TRBV12-3/TRBV12-4,TRBJ2-1,-,13,TGTGCCGGCAGTTTTAGTTTAGACAGCAATAAGTTCTTC,CAGSFSLDSNKFF
-,TRBV11-2,TRBJ2-7,-,14,TGTGCCAGCAGCCTGGCTGGGATTTACTACGAGCAGTACTTC,CASSLAGIYYEQYF
few,TRBV6-6,TRBJ1-1,TRBD1,13,TGTGCCAGCAGAAAACAGGGGGCCACTGAAGCTTTCTTT,CASRKQGATEAFF
-,TRBV19,TRBJ1-3,TRBD1,13,TGTGCCAGTAGCGACAGGGTCGGAAACACCATATATTTT,CASSDRVGNTIYF
-,TRBV6-6,TRBJ2-5,TRBD1,15,TGTGCCAGCAGCAATCCGGGACAGGGGGTTTTAGAGCAGTACTTC,CASSNPGQGVLEQYF
few,TRBV4-1,TRBJ1-2,-,15,TGCGCCAGCAGCCAAGATGCAGCCGCTAACTATGGCTACACCTTC,CASSQDAAANYGYTF
-,TRBV3-1,TRBJ2-5,TRBD1,17,TGTGCCAGCAGCCCTAGGACGACAGGGGGGGTCCCCAATGAGCAGTACTTC,CASSPRTTGGVPNEQYF
-,TRBV6-2/TRBV6-3,TRBJ1-1,TRBD1,15,TGTGCCAGCAGCGACAGGGGAATTCGGGGCACTGAAGCTTTCTTT,CASSDRGIRGTEAFF
few,TRBV7-2,TRBJ1-1,-,14,TGTGCCAGCAGCCATAGAAGCGGGAACACTGAAACTTTCTTT,CASSHRSGNTETFF
-,TRBV5-1,TRBJ2-5,-,15,TGCGTCAGCAGCTCCCAACAGGGAATAGGGGAGACCCAGTACTTC,CVSSSQQGIGETQYF
-,TRBV2,TRBJ2-2,-,15,TGTGCCAGCAGGCCAGGCCCCGTGGGTCCCGGGGAGCTGTTTTTT,CASRPGPVGPGELFF
-,TRBV4-2,TRBJ1-2,-,15,TGTGCCAGCAGGCCCGGGACGGGGGATAACTATGGCTACACCTTC,CASRPGTGDNYGYTF
few,TRBV10-3,TRBJ2-5,-,14,TGTGCCATCAGTGAGGCTGTGGCGGGAGAGACCCAGTACTTC,CAISEAVAGETQYF
-,TRBV20-1,TRBJ2-5,TRBD1,13,TGCAGTGCCCCCCCAGGGGGCGAGGAGACCCAGTACTTC,CSAPPGGEETQYF
few,TRBV6-2/TRBV6-3,TRBJ1-5,-,12,TGTGCCAGCAGCCACAACAATCAGCCCCAGCATTTT,CASSHNNQPQHF
-,TRBV7-8,TRBJ2-2,TRBD1,16,TGTGCCAGCAGCTTAGAGACAGGGGGAAACACCGGGGAGCTGTTTTTT,CASSLETGGNTGELFF
-,TRBV28,TRBJ1-2,TRBD1,16,TGTGCCAGCAGCTCCGGGACAGGGAGAGTAGGCTATGGCTACACCTTC,CASSSGTGRVGYGYTF
few,TRBV9,TRBJ2-7,-,15,TGTGCCAGCAGCGTAGATGGCGCGGACTCCTACGAGCAGTACTTC,CASSVDGADSYEQYF
-,TRBV6-1,TRBJ1-6,-,13,TGTGCCAGCTTTGCAGACGGACAATCACCCCTCCACTTT,CASFADGQSPLHF
-,TRBV5-1,TRBJ1-1,-,14,TGCGCCAGCAGCTCCAGGGAAGGGAACACTGAAGCTTTCTTT,CASSSREGNTEAFF
-,TRBV29-1,TRBJ1-2,-,12,TGCAGCGTTGAAGGGGGGCAGGGGCACTTCACCTTC,CSVEGGQGHFTF
few,TRBV6-5,TRBJ1-1,TRBD1,15,TGTGCCAGCGAAGAGACAGGGGGGGGGAACACTGAAGCTTTCTTT,CASEETGGGNTEAFF
-,TRBV12-3/TRBV12-4,TRBJ2-7,TRBD2,16,TGTGCCAGCAGTTTAAGGCGGGGGGGCCGCAGCGATGAGCAGTACTTC,CASSLRRGGRSDEQYF
many,TRBV12-3/TRBV12-4,TRBJ2-1,-,15,TGTGCCAGCAGTTTAATTAGGAGCAGCTACAATGAGCAGTTCTTC,CASSLIRSSYNEQFF
-,TRBV7-3,TRBJ2-3,-,14,TGTGCCAGCAGCTCCGCCTGGGGCCCAGATACGCAGTATTTT,CASSSAWGPDTQYF
-,TRBV5-1,TRBJ2-1,TRBD2,15,TGCGCCAGCACCTTGGGACTAGCGGGGAGGGATGAGCAGTTCTTC,CASTLGLAGRDEQFF
few,TRBV27,TRBJ2-3,-,16,TGTGCCAGCAGTACCCAGACAGCAGCTAGCACAGATACGCAGTATTTT,CASSTQTAASTDTQYF
-,TRBV7-2,TRBJ2-3,TRBD2,16,TGTGCCAGCAGCTTGGGGGGCCAGCGGGGGGCAGTAACGCAGTATTTT,CASSLGGQRGAVTQYF
-,TRBV3-1,TRBJ1-1,-,15,TGTGCCAGCAGCCCTAACAGGCTAATGAACACTGAAGCTTTCTTT,CASSPNRLMNTEAFF
-,TRBV7-2,TRBJ2-1,-,15,TGTGCCAGCGGCTTAGTATCGGGGGCGCGGTATGAGCAGTTCTTC,CASGLVSGARYEQFF
-,TRBV20-1,TRBJ1-1,-,15,TGCAGTCCCTTCTCTAGCGGGACATCATTAACGGGAGCTTTCTTT,CSPFSSGTSLTGAFF
-,TRBV5-6,TRBJ1-2,TRBD1,15,TGTGCCAGCAGCTCTCCAACAGGGGTGGACTATGGCTACACCTTC,CASSSPTGVDYGYTF
once,TRBV25-1,TRBJ2-3,TRBD1,15,TGTGCCAGCAGTGAATCTGGACAGGGGCCCGATACGCAGTATTTT,CASSESGQGPDTQYF
once,TRBV30,TRBJ1-1,TRBD1,15,TGTGCCTGGAGTATGGGGACAGGGAGCAACACTGAAGCTTTCTTT,CAWSMGTGSNTEAFF
-,TRBV5-6,TRBJ1-5,-,15,TGTGCCAGCAGCTGGGGAGGGTCGAGCAATCAGCCCCAGCATTTT,CASSWGGSSNQPQHF
-,TRBV6-6,TRBJ2-1,-,16,TGTGCCAGCAGTTACTCGACAAGGACCTCCTACAATGAGCAGTTCTTC,CASSYSTRTSYNEQFF
-,TRBV20-1,TRBJ2-1,-,16,TGCAGTGCTAGGCCCCTAAGGGAGAGCTTCTACAATGAGCAGTTCTTC,CSARPLRESFYNEQFF
-,TRBV6-5,TRBJ1-1,TRBD1,15,TGTGCCAGCAGTTACCCCGGGACAGGGCCCACTGAAGCTTTCTTT,CASSYPGTGPTEAFF
-,TRBV7-9,TRBJ1-2,TRBD1,15,TGTGCCAGCAGCATACCCCCGGACAGGGAATATGGCTACACCTTC,CASSIPPDREYGYTF
once,TRBV20-1,TRBJ2-5,-,14,TGCAGTGCTAGCAAAAAGGCGTACCAAGAGACCCAGTACTTC,CSASKKAYQETQYF
few,TRBV7-2,TRBJ1-5,-,15,TGTGCCAGCAGCCGAGCACAGGGTAGTTTACAGCCCCAGCATTTT,CASSRAQGSLQPQHF
-,TRBV7-9,TRBJ1-2,-,13,TGTGCCAGCAGCCCAAAGGGGGACTATGGCTACACCTTC,CASSPKGDYGYTF
few,TRBV29-1,TRBJ2-7,-,13,TGCAGCGTTGAAGGGCCAGGGACGTACGAGCAGTACTTC,CSVEGPGTYEQYF
few,TRBV4-2,TRBJ2-1,TRBD2,16,TGTGCCAGCAGCCAAGCCTTTAGCGGGACCTACAATGAGCAGTTCTTC,CASSQAFSGTYNEQFF
few,TRBV4-3,TRBJ2-3,-,16,TGCGCCAGCAGCCAAGATATGGTGGAGGGAACAGATACGCAGTATTTT,CASSQDMVEGTDTQYF
few,TRBV24-1,TRBJ2-3,-,13,TGTGCCACCAGTGAATCCCCGTTGGATACGCAGTATTTT,CATSESPLDTQYF
-,TRBV4-2,TRBJ2-3,-,13,TGTGCCAGCAGCCAAGAGACGCCTAGGACGCAGTATTTT,CASSQETPRTQYF
few,TRBV20-1,TRBJ2-7,-,13,TGCAGTGCTAGGGGGGTGACCTCCTACGAGCAGTACTTC,CSARGVTSYEQYF
once,TRBV5-1,TRBJ2-7,-,16,TGCGCCACCGCGGAACAGACGGATTCCTCCTACAATGAGCAGTACTTC,CATAEQTDSSYNEQYF
-,TRBV20-1,TRBJ1-2,TRBD1,13,TGCAGTGCTCGGGCAGACAGGGCAGGCGGCTACACCTTC,CSARADRAGGYTF
few,TRBV20-1,TRBJ1-4,-,15,TGCAGTGCCCGGGGTGGGAGGGGCGCTGATGAAAAACTGTTTTTT,CSARGGRGADEKLFF